Sequencing of this TCR beta chain was carried out in a study of identifying expanded T cells in peripheral blood. Germline trimming cut 3 bases from V and 6 bases from J; bases unmatched to any gene: 4. The V gene's germline CDR1 is KGHSH and CDR2 LQKENI. The CDR3 runs to 13 residues. Sequencing used immunoSEQ multiplex PCR; TCRdb keeps in-frame clones, though not all of them. The sample lists about 110,000 clones; around 88% were seen once. Sequencing input: blood. The chain links TRBV18 to TRBJ2-7; 8 bases are a match to TRBD1. The origin of this receptor is a person aged 18 to 75 in good health. The chain's CDR3 is CASSPDRVGEQYF. The DNA of the CDR3 is TGTGCCAGCTCACCGGACAGGGTAGGCGAGCAGTACTTC.